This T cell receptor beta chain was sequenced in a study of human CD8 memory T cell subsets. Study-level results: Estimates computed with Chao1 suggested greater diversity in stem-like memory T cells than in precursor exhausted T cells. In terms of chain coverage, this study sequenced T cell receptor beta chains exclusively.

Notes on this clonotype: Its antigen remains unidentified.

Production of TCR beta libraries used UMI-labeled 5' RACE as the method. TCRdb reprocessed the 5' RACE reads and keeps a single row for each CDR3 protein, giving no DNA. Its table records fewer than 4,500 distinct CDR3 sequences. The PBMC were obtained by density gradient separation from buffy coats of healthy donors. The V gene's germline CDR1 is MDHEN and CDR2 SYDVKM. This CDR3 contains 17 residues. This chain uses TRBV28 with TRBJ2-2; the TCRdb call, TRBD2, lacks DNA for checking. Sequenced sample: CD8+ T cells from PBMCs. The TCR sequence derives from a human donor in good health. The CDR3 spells CASSSGTSGRQGGELFF.